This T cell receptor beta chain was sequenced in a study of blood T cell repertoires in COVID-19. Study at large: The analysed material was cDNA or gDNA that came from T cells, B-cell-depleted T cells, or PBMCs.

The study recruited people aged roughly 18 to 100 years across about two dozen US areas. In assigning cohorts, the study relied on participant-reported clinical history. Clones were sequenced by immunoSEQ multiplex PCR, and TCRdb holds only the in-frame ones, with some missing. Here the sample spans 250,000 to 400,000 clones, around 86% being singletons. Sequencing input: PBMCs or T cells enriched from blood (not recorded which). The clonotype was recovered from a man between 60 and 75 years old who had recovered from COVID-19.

The CDR3 nucleotides are TGTGCCAGCAGCTTAGCCGGGACAGGGACTACTAGCGCCTACGAGCAGTACTTC. It yields the protein CASSLAGTGTTSAYEQYF. The chain joins TRBV7-2 to TRBJ2-7, with 9 bases identical to TRBD1. The V gene's germline CDR1 is SGHTA and CDR2 FQGNSA. V dropped 0 bases and J dropped 2; count of bases not matched to a gene: 11. The CDR3 is 18 residues long.